Detailed here is one T cell receptor (beta chain). Its specificity is unknown. These data are taken from a study of T cell responses to AZD1222 COVID-19 vaccine. Clones were sequenced by immunoSEQ multiplex PCR, and TCRdb holds only the in-frame ones, with some missing. The table shows roughly 200,000 clones, with 80% to 90% occurring only once. CDR3 size: 13 residues. Germline V gene sequence: CDR1 LNHDA, CDR2 SQIVND (reference sequence). Trimming stripped 8 bases from V and 7 bases from J, with 17 bases between. Study-wide findings and caveats: Among AZD1222 vaccinees, only 5 to 7 were seropositive at baseline. Donors in the cohort were predominantly white British and more often female, and clonal diversity was possibly underestimated. All repertoire sampling was performed exclusively after the peak T cell response. Recipients of two AZD1222 doses showed rising Spike-specific TCR breadth and depth.

The sequence derives from an adult in good health. The V call is TRBV19, the J call TRBJ2-5, with D possibly being TRBD1 (6 bases). Sequences were derived from peripheral blood, sampled on day 0 of AZD1222 vaccination. DNA of the CDR3: TGTGCCAGTTCCGGGCAGGGGTGGGGGACCCAGTACTTC. It yields the protein CASSGQGWGTQYF. Using reference TRBV19 and TRBJ2-5 for the parts outside the CDR3, the full variable domain is DGGITQSPKYLFRKEGQNVTLSCEQNLNHDAMYWYRQDPGQGLRLIYYSQIVNDFQKGDIAEGYSVSREKKESFPLTVTSAQKNPTAFYLCASSGQGWGTQYFGPGTRLLVL.